Listed below are T cell receptor beta chains from one sample, sequenced in a study of T cell changes during pregnancy in multiple sclerosis. The method was immunoSEQ multiplex PCR; TCRdb's version includes in-frame clones alone and lacks a portion of them. The table has nearly 25,000 clones, around 90% seen once. The starting material was CD4+ T cells from peripheral blood mononuclear cells, obtained in the first trimester of pregnancy. These receptors were obtained from a female donor in good health, enrolled as a control in a pregnancy study. Each CDR3 is given with its conserved first and last residue. Fields, in order: CDR3 length, J gene, V gene, D gene, clone size, CDR3 DNA, CDR3 protein. The D gene is left open where the match is weak. Only some rows state a clone size, as once, few, many or a class for expanded clones.

>14|TRBJ1-2|TRBV2|TRBD1|NA
TGTGCCAGCAGGCATCCGGGACAGGAGGATGGCTACACCTTC
CASRHPGQEDGYTF
>14|TRBJ2-5|TRBV7-2|TRBD1|NA
TGTGCCAGCAGCTCTCCGGGACAGAGGTCGGCCCAGTACTTC
CASSSPGQRSAQYF
>15|TRBJ1-2|TRBV19|TRBD1|NA
TGTGCCAGTATTCCGGGACAGGGGGGAAGCTATGGCTACACCTTC
CASIPGQGGSYGYTF
>15|TRBJ1-2|TRBV6-5|NA|NA
TGTGCCAGCAGCCTGGACACCACCTCTAACTATGGCTACACCTTC
CASSLDTTSNYGYTF
>15|TRBJ1-1|TRBV7-3|TRBD1|NA
TGTGCCAGCAGCTTTTCCCGGGACAGGGTGACTGAAGCTTTCTTT
CASSFSRDRVTEAFF
>16|TRBJ2-6|TRBV15|NA|NA
TGTGCCACCAGCAGGAATACAGGGTCTGGGGCCAACGTCCTGACTTTC
CATSRNTGSGANVLTF
>13|TRBJ2-1|TRBV25-1|NA|NA
TGTGCCAGCAGTGATAACGGGTTATGGGAGCAGTTCTTC
CASSDNGLWEQFF
>15|TRBJ1-5|TRBV10-1|NA|once
TGCGCCAGCAGTGAGTACCGGGGGAGGAATCAGCCCCAGCATTTT
CASSEYRGRNQPQHF
>15|TRBJ2-7|TRBV5-1|TRBD1|NA
TGCGCCAGCAGCTTGGGACAGGGTCGGGACTACGAGCAGTACTTC
CASSLGQGRDYEQYF
>14|TRBJ1-2|TRBV6-4|TRBD1|NA
TGTGCCAGCAGCACAGGACAGGGGGCAGGAGGCTACACCTTC
CASSTGQGAGGYTF
>14|TRBJ1-4|TRBV5-1|TRBD1|NA
TGCGCCAGCAGCGGAGGGACAGGGGCTGAAAGACTGTTTTTT
CASSGGTGAERLFF
>16|TRBJ2-2|TRBV5-1|NA|NA
TGCGCCAGCAGCTTGACGACAGGGACTAACACCGGGGAGCTGTTTTTT
CASSLTTGTNTGELFF
>18|TRBJ1-3|TRBV2|NA|NA
TGTGCCAGCAGTGAAGCGCACCTCCAGGGGTTGGCTGGAAACACCATATATTTT
CASSEAHLQGLAGNTIYF
>14|TRBJ1-1|TRBV29-1|NA|NA
TGCAGCGTTCAGGGTCGGTTGTCCAACACTGAAGCTTTCTTT
CSVQGRLSNTEAFF
>13|TRBJ2-3|TRBV30|TRBD2|NA
TGTGCCGGTCTAGCGGGGGGCACAGATACGCAGTATTTT
CAGLAGGTDTQYF
>14|TRBJ2-5|TRBV7-2|TRBD2|once
TGTGCCAGCAGCTCTAGGACTAGCGGGGAGACCCAGTACTTC
CASSSRTSGETQYF
>13|TRBJ2-5|TRBV30|TRBD2|NA
TGTGCCTGGATGAGGCGGGGGGGTGAGACCCAGTACTTC
CAWMRRGGETQYF
>16|TRBJ1-2|TRBV28|NA|NA
TGTGCCAGCAGTTTAATTGGCCCAGGAGGCTCGGGTGGCTACACCTTC
CASSLIGPGGSGGYTF
>12|TRBJ2-7|TRBV7-2|TRBD1|NA
TGTGCCAGCAGCAACCGGGACAGGGGAAAGTACTTC
CASSNRDRGKYF
>16|TRBJ1-4|TRBV2|NA|NA
TGTGCCAGCAGCAGAGAAACAGGGCGGACTTACGAAAAACTGTTTTTT
CASSRETGRTYEKLFF
>12|TRBJ2-4|TRBV30|TRBD1|NA
TGTGCCTGGAGTGTACCTGGGGACAGGCAGTACTTC
CAWSVPGDRQYF
>12|TRBJ2-2|TRBV18|NA|NA
TGTGCCAGCTCACCCCGGACCGGGGAGCTGTTTTTT
CASSPRTGELFF
>17|TRBJ1-5|TRBV7-2|TRBD1|NA
TGTGCCAGCAGCTTAGAGGGACAGATGTATAGCAATCAGCCCCAGCATTTT
CASSLEGQMYSNQPQHF
>16|TRBJ2-3|TRBV7-9|TRBD1|NA
TGTGCCAGCAGCTCCCTCTCGGACAGGGTCACAGATACGCAGTATTTT
CASSSLSDRVTDTQYF
>15|TRBJ1-2|TRBV7-9|NA|NA
TGTGCCAGCAGCTTAGCCGGCAGGGGAGATTTGAGCTACACCTTC
CASSLAGRGDLSYTF
>16|TRBJ2-3|TRBV7-9|TRBD2|NA
TGTGCCAGCAGCCCCCTCACTAGAGCGGGGGGGCAGCCGCAGTATTTT
CASSPLTRAGGQPQYF
>14|TRBJ1-4|TRBV15|TRBD1|NA
TGTGCCACCAGCAGAGGGACAGGGGGCGAAAAACTGTTTTTT
CATSRGTGGEKLFF
>16|TRBJ2-7|TRBV15|TRBD2|NA
TGTGCCACCAGCAGAAACTTCGGAGCGGGGGCCTCCTCGCAGTACTTC
CATSRNFGAGASSQYF
>13|TRBJ2-2|TRBV14|NA|NA
TGTGCCAGCAGCATGGGGCTAACCGGGGAGCTGTTTTTT
CASSMGLTGELFF
>13|TRBJ1-2|TRBV7-2|TRBD1|NA
TGTGCCAGCAGACAGACAGGGGACTATGGCTACACCTTC
CASRQTGDYGYTF
>15|TRBJ2-1|TRBV10-2|TRBD1|NA
TGCGCCAGCAGTGTGGTGCAGGGGGACTACAATGAGCAGTTCTTC
CASSVVQGDYNEQFF
>14|TRBJ2-3|TRBV5-6|NA|NA
TGTGCCAGCAGCGCTCGATACCACCCGCAGACGCAGTATTTT
CASSARYHPQTQYF
>13|TRBJ1-4|TRBV30|NA|NA
TGTGCCCGCAATCAGGGGACTAATGAAAAACTGTTTTTT
CARNQGTNEKLFF
>16|TRBJ1-5|TRBV30|TRBD1|NA
TGTGCCTGGACCGCACAGGGGGCCAGTGCGGGTCAGCCCCAGCATTTT
CAWTAQGASAGQPQHF
>13|TRBJ1-4|TRBV30|TRBD1|once
TGTGCCTGGAGTGTACAGGGGGCTGAAAAACTGTTTTTT
CAWSVQGAEKLFF
>17|TRBJ2-1|TRBV28|TRBD2|NA
TGTGCCAGCAAATTACAAACGGGACTAAGGGGCGCCCATGAGCAGTTCTTC
CASKLQTGLRGAHEQFF
>12|TRBJ1-3|TRBV29-1|TRBD1|NA
TGCAGCGTACAGGGGTCGCAGGACACCATATATTTT
CSVQGSQDTIYF
>16|TRBJ2-1|TRBV5-1|TRBD2|NA
TGCGCCAGCAGCGGACTAGCGGGGGGCTCCTACAATGAGCAGTTCTTC
CASSGLAGGSYNEQFF
>15|TRBJ2-7|TRBV9|NA|once
TGTGCCAGCAGCGTAGGAACAGGGACGCCCTCCGAGCAGTACTTC
CASSVGTGTPSEQYF
>13|TRBJ2-7|TRBV6-5|NA|NA
TGTGCCAGCAGTTACTCGATAGTCTACGAGCAGTACTTC
CASSYSIVYEQYF
>13|TRBJ1-1|TRBV6-5|NA|NA
TGTGCCAGCAGTAGGGGGATGAACACTGAAGCTTTCTTT
CASSRGMNTEAFF
>16|TRBJ1-2|TRBV28|TRBD1|NA
TGTGCCAGCGGATATAGCAGGACAGGGGGCAGGGGTGGCTACACCTTC
CASGYSRTGGRGGYTF
>11|TRBJ1-1|TRBV2|NA|few
TGTGCCAGCAACTACTACACTGAAGCTTTCTTT
CASNYYTEAFF
>15|TRBJ1-5|TRBV7-9|TRBD1|NA
TGTGCCAGCAGCTTAACAGGGGCGATGGATCAGCCCCAGCATTTT
CASSLTGAMDQPQHF
>16|TRBJ1-4|TRBV28|NA|NA
TGTGCCAGCAGTTACCTAGGACAGTCATTTCATGAAAAACTGTTTTTT
CASSYLGQSFHEKLFF
>17|TRBJ2-7|TRBV5-6|TRBD2|NA
TGTGCCAGCAGCTTGGCCGGTTCGCGGGGGGGCTCCTACGAGCAGTACTTC
CASSLAGSRGGSYEQYF
>17|TRBJ2-7|TRBV4-2|TRBD2|NA
TGTGCCAGCAGCCAAACTAGCGGGGGGGCTTTCGGCCACGAGCAGTACTTC
CASSQTSGGAFGHEQYF
>17|TRBJ1-6|TRBV5-8|NA|NA
TGTGCCAGCAGCTTCCGGAGTTGGGCCCGGGGTAATTCACCCCTCCACTTT
CASSFRSWARGNSPLHF
>13|TRBJ2-7|TRBV19|NA|NA
TGTGCCAGCGGCCGGGTTTTCTCCTACGAGCAGTACTTC
CASGRVFSYEQYF
>13|TRBJ2-7|TRBV30|NA|once
TGTGCCTGGATGATCAGGGGGGCCTACGAGCAGTACTTC
CAWMIRGAYEQYF
>13|TRBJ1-1|TRBV19|NA|few
TGTGCCAGTAAGGAGCCGCGATACACTGAAGCTTTCTTT
CASKEPRYTEAFF
>15|TRBJ2-5|TRBV27|TRBD1|NA
TGTGCCAGCAGTATCACAGGGGGGCTTGGGGGGACCCAGTACTTC
CASSITGGLGGTQYF
>14|TRBJ2-3|TRBV6-5|TRBD1|once
TGTGCCAGCAGTGGAGACAGGGTCACAGATACGCAGTATTTT
CASSGDRVTDTQYF
>17|TRBJ2-2|TRBV13|TRBD2|NA
TGTGCCAGCAGCTTAGAGACTAGCGGGATGAACACCGGGGAGCTGTTTTTT
CASSLETSGMNTGELFF
>16|TRBJ1-2|TRBV5-1|NA|NA
TGCGCCAGCAGCTTGGTGGCAGCCCAGCCAACGGAGGGCTACACCTTC
CASSLVAAQPTEGYTF